A single T cell receptor (beta chain) is shown here with its context. TCRdb's table, derived via immunoSEQ multiplex PCR, lists solely in-frame clones and lacks some. The table includes about 36,000 clones, roughly nine tenths detected once. The V segment lost 5 bases and the J segment 6 bases; nucleotides outside the gene matches: 11. CDR3 length equals 16 residues. Per germline, CDR1 SGHTA and CDR2 FQGNSA. This record belongs to a study of T cell changes during pregnancy in multiple sclerosis. The clonotype was recovered from a female donor with multiple sclerosis, enrolled in a pregnancy study. This sample comprised CD4+ T cells from peripheral blood mononuclear cells, obtained after pregnancy. The V gene is TRBV7-2, the J gene TRBJ2-1; 9 nucleotides match TRBD2. DNA for the CDR3: TGTGCCAGCAGCGGGGCCTTGCGGGGGGGTCTCAATGAGCAGTTCTTC. Translation: CASSGALRGGLNEQFF.